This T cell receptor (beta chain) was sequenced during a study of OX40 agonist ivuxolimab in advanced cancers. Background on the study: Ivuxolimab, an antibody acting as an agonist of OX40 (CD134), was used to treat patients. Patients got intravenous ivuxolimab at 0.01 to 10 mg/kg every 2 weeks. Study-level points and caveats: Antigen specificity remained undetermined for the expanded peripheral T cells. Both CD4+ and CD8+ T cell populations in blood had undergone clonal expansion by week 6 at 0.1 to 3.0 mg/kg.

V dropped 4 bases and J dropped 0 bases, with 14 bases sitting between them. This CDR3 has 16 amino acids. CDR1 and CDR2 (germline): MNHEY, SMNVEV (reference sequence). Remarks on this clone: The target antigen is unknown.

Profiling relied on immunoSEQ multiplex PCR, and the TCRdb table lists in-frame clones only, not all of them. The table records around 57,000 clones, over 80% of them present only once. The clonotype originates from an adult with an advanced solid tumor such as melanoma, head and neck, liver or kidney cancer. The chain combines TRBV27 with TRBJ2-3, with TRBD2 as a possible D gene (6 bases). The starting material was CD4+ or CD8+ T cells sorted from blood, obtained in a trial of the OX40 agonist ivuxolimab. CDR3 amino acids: CASSYSVAASTDTQYF. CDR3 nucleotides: TGTGCCAGCAGTTACAGTGTAGCGGCTAGCACAGATACGCAGTATTTT.